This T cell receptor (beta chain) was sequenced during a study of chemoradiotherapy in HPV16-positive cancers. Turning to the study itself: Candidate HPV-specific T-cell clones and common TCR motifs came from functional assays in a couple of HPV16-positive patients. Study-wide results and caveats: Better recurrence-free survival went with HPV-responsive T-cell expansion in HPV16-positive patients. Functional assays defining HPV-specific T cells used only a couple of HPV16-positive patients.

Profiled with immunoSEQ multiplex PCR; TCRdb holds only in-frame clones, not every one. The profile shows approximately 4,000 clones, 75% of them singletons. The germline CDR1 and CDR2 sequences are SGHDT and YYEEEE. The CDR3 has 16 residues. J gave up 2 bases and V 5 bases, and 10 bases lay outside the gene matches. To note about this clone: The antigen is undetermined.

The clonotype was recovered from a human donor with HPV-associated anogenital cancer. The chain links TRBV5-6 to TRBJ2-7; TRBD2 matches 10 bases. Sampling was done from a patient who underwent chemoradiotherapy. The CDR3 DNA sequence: TGTGCCAGCAGTTTTACTCCTAGCGGGGGAACCTACGAGCAGTACTTC. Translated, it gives CASSFTPSGGTYEQYF.